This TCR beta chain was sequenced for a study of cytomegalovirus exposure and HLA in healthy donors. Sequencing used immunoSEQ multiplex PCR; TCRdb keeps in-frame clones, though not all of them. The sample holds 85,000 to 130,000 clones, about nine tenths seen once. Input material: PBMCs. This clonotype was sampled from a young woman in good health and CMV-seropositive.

The CDR3, as DNA: TGTGCCAGCAGTGACGGGACTAACACCGGGGAGCTGTTTTTT. As protein: CASSDGTNTGELFF. The chain carries TRBV6-4 and TRBJ2-2, with D possibly being TRBD2 (6 bases). V gave up 2 bases and J gave up 2 bases, with 6 bases separating them. The germline V gene has CDR1 MRHNA and CDR2 SNTAGT. The CDR3 is made up of 14 amino acids.